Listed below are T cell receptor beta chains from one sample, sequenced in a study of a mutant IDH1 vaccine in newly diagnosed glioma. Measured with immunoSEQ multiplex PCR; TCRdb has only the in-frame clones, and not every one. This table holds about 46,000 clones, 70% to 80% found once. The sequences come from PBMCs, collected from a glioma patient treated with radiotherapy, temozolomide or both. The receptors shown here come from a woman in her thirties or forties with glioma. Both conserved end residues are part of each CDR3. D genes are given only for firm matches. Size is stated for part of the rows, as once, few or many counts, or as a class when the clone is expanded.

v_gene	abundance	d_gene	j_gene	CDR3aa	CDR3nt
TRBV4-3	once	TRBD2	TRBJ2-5	CASSQVGLAGGPRETQYF	TGCGCCAGCAGCCAAGTGGGACTAGCGGGGGGGCCCCGAGAGACCCAGTACTTC
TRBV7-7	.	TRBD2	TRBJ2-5	CASSLGGLAGEETQYF	TGTGCTAGCAGCTTAGGCGGGCTAGCGGGGGAAGAGACCCAGTACTTC
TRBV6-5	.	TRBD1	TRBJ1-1	CASSLDREFEAFF	TGTGCCAGCAGCCTCGACAGGGAATTTGAAGCTTTCTTT
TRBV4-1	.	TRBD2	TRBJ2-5	CASSPFGLAGGGETQYF	TGCGCCAGCAGCCCGTTCGGACTAGCGGGGGGAGGGGAGACCCAGTACTTC
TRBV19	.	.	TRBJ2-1	CASSIDRSPGMDEQFF	TGTGCCAGTAGTATAGATAGGAGCCCGGGGATGGATGAGCAGTTCTTC
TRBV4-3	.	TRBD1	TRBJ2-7	CASSNQGAGSYEQYF	TGCGCCAGCAGCAACCAGGGGGCGGGGTCCTACGAGCAGTACTTC
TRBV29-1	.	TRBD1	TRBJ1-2	CSVVGTGIYGYTF	TGCAGCGTCGTCGGGACAGGGATCTATGGCTACACCTTC
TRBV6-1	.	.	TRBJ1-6	CASKDSSRGSPLHF	TGTGCCAGCAAGGACAGTTCGCGGGGATCACCCCTCCACTTT
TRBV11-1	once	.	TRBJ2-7	CASSLGGAREQYF	TGTGCCAGCAGCTTAGGGGGGGCAAGAGAGCAGTACTTC
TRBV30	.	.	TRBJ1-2	CAWSVLSAVRYGYTF	TGTGCCTGGAGTGTATTGTCGGCAGTTCGATATGGCTACACCTTC
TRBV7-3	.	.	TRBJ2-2	CASSPNTGELFF	TGTGCCAGCAGCCCGAACACCGGGGAGCTGTTTTTT
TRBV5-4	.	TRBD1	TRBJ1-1	CASSIGQVLTEAFF	TGTGCCAGCAGCATAGGACAGGTTCTCACTGAAGCTTTCTTT
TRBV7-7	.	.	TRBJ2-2	CASSVSGGARLFF	TGTGCTAGCAGCGTGTCCGGGGGCGCAAGGCTGTTTTTT
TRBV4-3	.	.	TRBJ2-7	CASSQDRGYEQYF	TGCGCCAGCAGCCAAGATCGGGGGTACGAGCAGTACTTC
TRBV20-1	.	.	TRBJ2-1	CSAKDNEQFF	TGCAGTGCAAAGGACAATGAGCAGTTCTTC
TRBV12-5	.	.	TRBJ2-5	CASGLVTLQETQYF	TGTGCTAGTGGTTTGGTAACACTCCAAGAGACCCAGTACTTC
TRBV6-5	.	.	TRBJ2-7	CASSYGATYEQYF	TGTGCCAGCAGTTACGGGGCCACCTACGAGCAGTACTTC
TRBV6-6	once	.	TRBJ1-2	CASSYPDTYGYTF	TGTGCCAGCAGTTACCCGGACACCTATGGCTACACCTTC
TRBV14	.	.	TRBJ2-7	CASSQDSVYQQYF	TGTGCCAGCAGCCAAGATAGTGTATACCAGCAGTACTTC
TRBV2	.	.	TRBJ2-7	CASSDGATYEQYF	TGTGCCAGCAGTGACGGCGCCACGTACGAGCAGTACTTC
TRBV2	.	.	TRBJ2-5	CASSVRRDEETQYF	TGTGCCAGCAGTGTTAGGCGGGACGAAGAGACCCAGTACTTC
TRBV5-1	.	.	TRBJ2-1	CASSSELALLFF	TGCGCCAGCAGCTCGGAACTAGCTCTTCTGTTCTTC
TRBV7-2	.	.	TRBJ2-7	CASSLEGRTYEQYF	TGTGCCAGCAGCTTAGAGGGACGTACCTACGAGCAGTACTTC
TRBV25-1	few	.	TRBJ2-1	CASSESGSYNEQFF	TGTGCCAGCAGTGAATCAGGCAGCTACAATGAGCAGTTCTTC
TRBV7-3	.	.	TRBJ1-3	CASSLGGPGGNTIYF	TGTGCCAGCAGCTTAGGGGGTCCGGGGGGAAACACCATATATTTT
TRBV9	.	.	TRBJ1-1	CASSAGPREPMNTEAFF	TGTGCCAGCAGCGCAGGACCCAGGGAGCCTATGAACACTGAAGCTTTCTTT
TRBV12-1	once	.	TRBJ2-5	CASSPLRLAGDGETQYF	TGTGCCAGCAGCCCACTTAGACTAGCGGGGGATGGGGAGACCCAGTACTTC
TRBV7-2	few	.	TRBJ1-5	CASSFYNQPQHF	TGTGCCAGCAGCTTTTACAATCAGCCCCAGCATTTT
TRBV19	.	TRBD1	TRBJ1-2	CASSPDQGAHRGYTF	TGTGCCAGTAGTCCAGACCAGGGGGCCCACCGTGGCTACACCTTC
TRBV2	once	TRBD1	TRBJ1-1	CASSEAFPRGQTFF	TGTGCCAGCAGTGAAGCCTTCCCCAGGGGGCAAACTTTCTTT
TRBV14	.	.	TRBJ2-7	CASSQIGEQYF	TGTGCCAGCAGCCAAATAGGCGAGCAGTACTTC
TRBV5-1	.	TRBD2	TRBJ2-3	CASSSDGGSPITDTQYF	TGCGCCAGCAGCTCGGACGGGGGGTCCCCTATCACAGATACGCAGTATTTT
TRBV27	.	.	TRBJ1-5	CASSLSPPQHF	TGTGCCAGCAGTTTAAGCCCGCCCCAGCATTTT
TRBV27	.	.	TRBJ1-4	CASSLAYGGNGGKLFF	TGTGCCAGCAGTTTAGCGTACGGAGGGAATGGGGGAAAACTGTTTTTT
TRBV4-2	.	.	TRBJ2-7	CASSSPPAQGRYEQYF	TGTGCCAGCAGCTCTCCTCCGGCACAGGGGAGGTACGAGCAGTACTTC
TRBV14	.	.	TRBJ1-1	CASSQVIRGTEAFF	TGTGCCAGCAGCCAAGTAATCCGGGGGACTGAAGCTTTCTTT
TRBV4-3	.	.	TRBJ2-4	CASSQILAAKNIQYF	TGCGCCAGCAGCCAGATTCTCGCAGCCAAAAACATTCAGTACTTC
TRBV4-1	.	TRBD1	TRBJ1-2	CASSQGTGDNYGYTF	TGCGCCAGCAGCCAAGGGACAGGGGACAACTATGGCTACACCTTC